A selection of T cell receptor beta chains follows, all from one sample in a study of blood T cell repertoires in COVID-19. Sequencing was performed with immunoSEQ multiplex PCR; in TCRdb, only in-frame clones are kept and a portion is missing. The sample lists about 200,000 clones, around four fifths seen once, with about 6.9% in the top ten. The sequenced sample was peripheral blood. These receptors were collected from a human donor with acute or convalescent COVID-19. The donor label of this sample is uncertain. CDR3s include the opening cysteine and the closing phenylalanine or tryptophan. D genes are given only for firm matches. Clone size is not always given. Where it is, it says once, few, many or a class for expanded clones.

d_call: -; clone_size: -; j_call: TRBJ2-3; v_call: TRBV9; cdr3_aa: CASSVPWEHRDTQYF; cdr3_nt: TGTGCCAGCAGCGTTCCCTGGGAGCACCGAGATACGCAGTATTTT
d_call: TRBD1; clone_size: once; j_call: TRBJ1-6; v_call: TRBV3-1/TRBV3-2; cdr3_aa: CASSTRGLPSNSPLHF; cdr3_nt: TGTGCCAGCAGCACCAGGGGGTTACCGTCTAATTCACCCCTCCACTTT
d_call: TRBD1; clone_size: few; j_call: TRBJ1-3; v_call: TRBV5-1; cdr3_aa: CASSLGTGLGGNTIYF; cdr3_nt: TGCGCCAGCAGCTTGGGGACAGGGCTAGGTGGAAACACCATATATTTT
d_call: -; clone_size: -; j_call: TRBJ2-1; v_call: TRBV27; cdr3_aa: CASRLMRQPYNEQFF; cdr3_nt: TGTGCCAGCAGGCTTATGCGGCAACCCTACAATGAGCAGTTCTTC
d_call: -; clone_size: -; j_call: TRBJ1-6; v_call: TRBV10-3; cdr3_aa: CAISESGARDNSPLHF; cdr3_nt: TGTGCCATCAGTGAGTCGGGGGCACGGGATAATTCACCCCTCCACTTT
d_call: -; clone_size: -; j_call: TRBJ1-5; v_call: TRBV10-3; cdr3_aa: CAISGGRGVDQPQHF; cdr3_nt: TGTGCCATCAGTGGGGGCAGGGGAGTGGATCAGCCCCAGCATTTT
d_call: -; clone_size: medium-sized; j_call: TRBJ2-7; v_call: TRBV16; cdr3_aa: CASSQRFRRGDRYEQYF; cdr3_nt: TGTGCCAGCAGCCAACGCTTCCGCAGGGGAGATCGCTACGAGCAGTACTTC
d_call: TRBD2; clone_size: -; j_call: TRBJ2-7; v_call: TRBV30; cdr3_aa: CAWSLTSGRLYEQYF; cdr3_nt: TGTGCCTGGAGTCTTACTAGCGGGAGGCTCTACGAGCAGTACTTC
d_call: -; clone_size: -; j_call: TRBJ2-3; v_call: TRBV12-3/TRBV12-4; cdr3_aa: CASSFGGEYTQYF; cdr3_nt: TGTGCCAGCAGTTTCGGGGGAGAATATACGCAGTATTTT
d_call: TRBD1; clone_size: -; j_call: TRBJ2-7; v_call: TRBV30; cdr3_aa: CAWSGRRGLNEQYF; cdr3_nt: TGTGCCTGGAGTGGGCGCAGGGGGCTCAACGAGCAGTACTTC
d_call: TRBD1; clone_size: -; j_call: TRBJ1-4; v_call: TRBV19; cdr3_aa: CASSPGGQRGQKLFF; cdr3_nt: TGTGCCAGTAGCCCCGGGGGACAGAGAGGGCAAAAACTGTTTTTT
d_call: TRBD1; clone_size: -; j_call: TRBJ2-2; v_call: TRBV10-1; cdr3_aa: CASSKTGGLVTGELFF; cdr3_nt: TGCGCCAGCAGTAAGACAGGGGGTTTAGTCACCGGGGAGCTGTTTTTT
d_call: -; clone_size: -; j_call: TRBJ2-1; v_call: TRBV3-1/TRBV3-2; cdr3_aa: CASSQEHLSNEQFF; cdr3_nt: TGTGCCAGCAGCCAAGAACACCTTTCCAATGAGCAGTTCTTC
d_call: -; clone_size: -; j_call: TRBJ2-7; v_call: TRBV5-8; cdr3_aa: CASSLAGAVTYEQYF; cdr3_nt: TGTGCCAGCAGCTTGGCAGGGGCAGTAACCTACGAGCAGTACTTC
d_call: -; clone_size: few; j_call: TRBJ2-7; v_call: TRBV5-1; cdr3_aa: CASRDDYRGRSYEQYF; cdr3_nt: TGCGCCAGCAGAGACGACTATCGGGGAAGGTCCTACGAGCAGTACTTC
d_call: TRBD2; clone_size: -; j_call: TRBJ2-2; v_call: TRBV5-6; cdr3_aa: CASSSRLAGVFGELFF; cdr3_nt: TGTGCCAGCAGCTCCAGACTAGCGGGAGTGTTCGGGGAGCTGTTTTTT
d_call: TRBD1; clone_size: -; j_call: TRBJ2-6; v_call: TRBV7-2; cdr3_aa: CASSLRQGAFSGANVLTF; cdr3_nt: TGTGCCAGCAGCTTAAGGCAGGGGGCCTTCTCTGGGGCCAACGTCCTGACTTTC
d_call: -; clone_size: -; j_call: TRBJ2-5; v_call: TRBV18; cdr3_aa: CASSLDSGETQYF; cdr3_nt: TGTGCCAGCTCACTAGATTCGGGAGAGACCCAGTACTTC
d_call: -; clone_size: -; j_call: TRBJ2-7; v_call: TRBV7-2; cdr3_aa: CASSSRQENYEQYF; cdr3_nt: TGTGCCAGCAGCTCGCGACAGGAGAACTACGAGCAGTACTTC
d_call: TRBD2; clone_size: -; j_call: TRBJ2-1; v_call: TRBV5-1; cdr3_aa: CASSLDPGLAGGDNEQFF; cdr3_nt: TGCGCCAGCAGCTTGGACCCGGGACTAGCGGGAGGGGACAATGAGCAGTTCTTC
d_call: TRBD1; clone_size: -; j_call: TRBJ1-6; v_call: TRBV6-2/TRBV6-3; cdr3_aa: CASSLGTGNSPLHF; cdr3_nt: TGTGCCAGCAGCCTGGGGACAGGGAATTCACCCCTCCACTTT
d_call: TRBD2; clone_size: -; j_call: TRBJ2-1; v_call: TRBV4-2; cdr3_aa: CASSQDVSSGSNEQFF; cdr3_nt: TGTGCCAGCAGCCAAGATGTTTCTAGCGGGAGCAATGAGCAGTTCTTC
d_call: -; clone_size: -; j_call: TRBJ1-3; v_call: TRBV24-1; cdr3_aa: CATSGSGNTIYF; cdr3_nt: TGTGCCACCTCGGGCTCTGGAAACACCATATATTTT
d_call: -; clone_size: -; j_call: TRBJ1-5; v_call: TRBV27; cdr3_aa: CASSLFPNPADSNQPQHF; cdr3_nt: TGTGCCAGCAGTTTATTTCCAAACCCAGCGGATAGCAATCAGCCCCAGCATTTT
d_call: -; clone_size: -; j_call: TRBJ1-5; v_call: TRBV18; cdr3_aa: CASSPVGDQPQHF; cdr3_nt: TGTGCCAGCTCACCGGTAGGGGATCAGCCCCAGCATTTT
d_call: -; clone_size: -; j_call: TRBJ2-3; v_call: TRBV6-4; cdr3_aa: CASSEQAADTQYF; cdr3_nt: TGTGCCAGCAGTGAACAGGCGGCAGATACGCAGTATTTT
d_call: -; clone_size: -; j_call: TRBJ1-1; v_call: TRBV5-1; cdr3_aa: CASSLGGGNTEAFF; cdr3_nt: TGCGCCAGCAGCCTGGGCGGGGGGAACACTGAAGCTTTCTTT
d_call: TRBD2; clone_size: -; j_call: TRBJ2-7; v_call: TRBV27; cdr3_aa: CASRRGTSGPTEQYF; cdr3_nt: TGTGCCAGCAGGCGCGGGACTAGCGGGCCAACCGAGCAGTACTTC
d_call: -; clone_size: -; j_call: TRBJ1-1; v_call: TRBV5-1; cdr3_aa: CASSLQANTEAFF; cdr3_nt: TGCGCCAGCAGCCTACAGGCTAACACTGAAGCTTTCTTT
d_call: TRBD1; clone_size: -; j_call: TRBJ2-5; v_call: TRBV3-1/TRBV3-2; cdr3_aa: CASSQDPGQQYF; cdr3_nt: TGTGCCAGCAGCCAAGACCCGGGACAGCAGTACTTC
d_call: TRBD1; clone_size: -; j_call: TRBJ1-2; v_call: TRBV7-9; cdr3_aa: CASSLEGAQGYTF; cdr3_nt: TGTGCCAGCAGCCTCGAGGGGGCGCAGGGCTACACCTTC
d_call: TRBD1; clone_size: -; j_call: TRBJ2-5; v_call: TRBV30; cdr3_aa: CATSRGRPETQYF; cdr3_nt: TGTGCCACTTCCAGGGGGCGCCCGGAGACCCAGTACTTC
d_call: -; clone_size: -; j_call: TRBJ2-7; v_call: TRBV4-1; cdr3_aa: CASRPLKPYEQYF; cdr3_nt: TGCGCCAGCAGGCCCCTAAAACCCTACGAGCAGTACTTC
d_call: TRBD2; clone_size: -; j_call: TRBJ2-2; v_call: TRBV6-5; cdr3_aa: CASSYASGSVGELFF; cdr3_nt: TGTGCCAGCAGTTACGCTAGCGGGAGTGTCGGGGAGCTGTTTTTT
d_call: -; clone_size: -; j_call: TRBJ1-1; v_call: TRBV27; cdr3_aa: CASSFRGMNTEAFF; cdr3_nt: TGTGCCAGCAGTTTTCGAGGAATGAACACTGAAGCTTTCTTT
d_call: TRBD2; clone_size: once; j_call: TRBJ2-3; v_call: TRBV7-8; cdr3_aa: CASSLGAAGSTDTQYF; cdr3_nt: TGTGCCAGCAGCTTAGGTGCAGCGGGAAGCACAGATACGCAGTATTTT
d_call: -; clone_size: -; j_call: TRBJ2-3; v_call: TRBV28; cdr3_aa: CASSLYQGISTDTQYF; cdr3_nt: TGTGCCAGCAGTTTATATCAGGGAATTAGCACAGATACGCAGTATTTT
d_call: TRBD1; clone_size: -; j_call: TRBJ2-7; v_call: TRBV6-2/TRBV6-3; cdr3_aa: CASSRDGQGAAYEQYF; cdr3_nt: TGTGCCAGCAGCCGCGACGGACAGGGGGCGGCCTACGAGCAGTACTTC
d_call: -; clone_size: -; j_call: TRBJ2-5; v_call: TRBV28; cdr3_aa: CAGPAPGDQYF; cdr3_nt: TGTGCCGGGCCGGCGCCCGGGGACCAGTACTTC
d_call: TRBD1; clone_size: -; j_call: TRBJ2-7; v_call: TRBV7-2; cdr3_aa: CASSLRDSNYEQYF; cdr3_nt: TGTGCCAGCAGCCTCCGGGACAGTAACTACGAGCAGTACTTC
d_call: -; clone_size: -; j_call: TRBJ2-1; v_call: TRBV6-2/TRBV6-3; cdr3_aa: CASSSQNEQFF; cdr3_nt: TGTGCCAGCAGTTCCCAGAATGAGCAGTTCTTC
d_call: -; clone_size: -; j_call: TRBJ2-1; v_call: TRBV11-2; cdr3_aa: CASSLGRGPYNEQFF; cdr3_nt: TGTGCCAGCAGCTTAGGCAGGGGCCCATACAATGAGCAGTTCTTC
d_call: -; clone_size: -; j_call: TRBJ1-5; v_call: TRBV12-3/TRBV12-4; cdr3_aa: CASSKEDNQPQHF; cdr3_nt: TGTGCCAGCTCGAAGGAGGACAATCAGCCCCAGCATTTT
d_call: TRBD1; clone_size: -; j_call: TRBJ2-1; v_call: TRBV27; cdr3_aa: CASSRDRLYNEQFF; cdr3_nt: TGTGCCAGCAGTCGGGACAGACTCTACAATGAGCAGTTCTTC
d_call: TRBD2; clone_size: -; j_call: TRBJ2-1; v_call: TRBV19; cdr3_aa: CASSIVLAGTYNEQFF; cdr3_nt: TGTGCCAGTAGTATCGTACTAGCGGGAACCTACAATGAGCAGTTCTTC